The rows below give T cell receptor beta chains drawn from one sample of a study of identical twins. In TCRdb, the 5' RACE reads were re-called with MiXCR into one record per CDR3 protein. The repertoire holds 550,000 to 700,000 distinct CDR3 sequences, with approximately 10% as singletons. This sample also appeared in a second study, on yellow fever vaccine responses in identical twins.

Sequencing used PBMCs. The receptors stem from a woman between 18 and 29 years old in good health. Each CDR3 is given with its conserved first and last residue. Each record gives: J gene, D gene, clone size, V gene, CDR3 DNA, CDR3 protein. D genes are given only for firm matches. Expanded clones are given a class, and other clones once, few, many or no size at all.

J: TRBJ2-2; D: TRBD2; size: .; V: TRBV2; DNA: TGTGCCAGCAGTCGCCCCGTGGGGGGGGTTTTCACCGGGGAGCTGTTTTTT; CDR3: CASSRPVGGVFTGELFF
J: TRBJ2-2; D: .; size: few; V: TRBV5-1; DNA: TGCGCCAGCAGCTTGGCCACAGGGACGAACACCGGGGAGCTGTTTTTT; CDR3: CASSLATGTNTGELFF
J: TRBJ2-3; D: TRBD2; size: few; V: TRBV12-3/TRBV12-4; DNA: TGTGCCAGCAGTCCTACAGCGGGAGCGGACACAGATACGCAGTATTTT; CDR3: CASSPTAGADTDTQYF
J: TRBJ1-6; D: .; size: many; V: TRBV7-2; DNA: TGTGCCAGCAGCCGCGTAGGGGATGGTTCACCCCTCCACTTT; CDR3: CASSRVGDGSPLHF
J: TRBJ2-7; D: TRBD2; size: .; V: TRBV5-1; DNA: TGCGCCAGCAGCTTGCAGCGGGACTACGAGCAGTACTTC; CDR3: CASSLQRDYEQYF
J: TRBJ2-2; D: TRBD2; size: few; V: TRBV20-1; DNA: TGCAGTGCTAGAGATCCTAGGGCGGGGGGGAACACCGGGGAGCTGTTTTTT; CDR3: CSARDPRAGGNTGELFF
J: TRBJ2-1; D: TRBD1; size: many; V: TRBV24-1; DNA: TGTGCCACCAGTGATACCCCGGGACAGGGGTTTTACAATGAGCAGTTCTTC; CDR3: CATSDTPGQGFYNEQFF
J: TRBJ2-3; D: TRBD2; size: .; V: TRBV13; DNA: TGTGCCAGCAGCTTTAGGACTAGCGGTTACGAGGGGCCAGATACGCAGTATTTT; CDR3: CASSFRTSGYEGPDTQYF
J: TRBJ2-3; D: .; size: .; V: TRBV14; DNA: TGTGCCAGCAGCCAAGACCTCATTTCCACAGATACGCAGTATTTT; CDR3: CASSQDLISTDTQYF
J: TRBJ2-5; D: .; size: .; V: TRBV14; DNA: TGTGCCAGCAGCCAAGAATTGGGGGAGACCCAGTACTTC; CDR3: CASSQELGETQYF
J: TRBJ2-7; D: TRBD2; size: many; V: TRBV12-3/TRBV12-4; DNA: TGTGCCAGCAGTTTAGCGGGGGGGAACTCCTACGAGCAGTACTTC; CDR3: CASSLAGGNSYEQYF
J: TRBJ2-1; D: TRBD1; size: many; V: TRBV24-1; DNA: TGTGCCACCAGTGCCCTTGGACAGGAGTACAATGAGCAGTTCTTC; CDR3: CATSALGQEYNEQFF
J: TRBJ2-7; D: TRBD2; size: .; V: TRBV7-8; DNA: TGTGCCAGCAGCCCCTGGGAAACTAGCGGGAGATACGAGCAGTACTTC; CDR3: CASSPWETSGRYEQYF
J: TRBJ2-7; D: .; size: few; V: TRBV7-2; DNA: TGTGCCAGCAGCCCGGCCGGGCGGATGTTCTACGAGCAGTACTTC; CDR3: CASSPAGRMFYEQYF
J: TRBJ2-1; D: .; size: .; V: TRBV6-5; DNA: TGTGCCAGCAGTTCCAGGGGAACCTACAATGAGCAGTTCTTC; CDR3: CASSSRGTYNEQFF
J: TRBJ2-2; D: TRBD1; size: .; V: TRBV28; DNA: TGTGCCAGCAGCTCGGGACAGGGGGCGTACACCGGGGAGCTGTTTTTT; CDR3: CASSSGQGAYTGELFF
J: TRBJ2-7; D: .; size: .; V: TRBV5-5; DNA: TGTGCCAGCAGCTTGTCCTGGGGCATCTCCTACGAGCAGTACTTC; CDR3: CASSLSWGISYEQYF
J: TRBJ1-2; D: .; size: .; V: TRBV6-1; DNA: TGTGCCAGCAGTACCCGGAGCCAGAGCTATGGCTACACCTTC; CDR3: CASSTRSQSYGYTF
J: TRBJ2-1; D: .; size: .; V: TRBV19; DNA: TGTGCCAGTAGTATTATGGGACTGGGGGGTGTGGATGAGCAGTTCTTC; CDR3: CASSIMGLGGVDEQFF
J: TRBJ2-1; D: TRBD2; size: few; V: TRBV10-2; DNA: TGCGCCACCTTCGGAGGGCTAGCGGGACTTACGATGTCCTACAATGAGCAGTTCTTC; CDR3: CATFGGLAGLTMSYNEQFF
J: TRBJ2-5; D: TRBD2; size: .; V: TRBV9; DNA: TGTGCCAGCAGCGGGGGCCGGGCGGGGGGAGAGACCCAGTACTTC; CDR3: CASSGGRAGGETQYF
J: TRBJ2-1; D: .; size: .; V: TRBV5-1; DNA: TGCGCCAGCAGCCCCGGGGGGCTAGGGAATGAGCAGTTCTTC; CDR3: CASSPGGLGNEQFF
J: TRBJ1-5; D: .; size: many; V: TRBV20-1; DNA: TGCAGTGCGGGCGGGGGGAGCGGCAATCAGCCCCAGCATTTT; CDR3: CSAGGGSGNQPQHF
J: TRBJ2-3; D: TRBD2; size: .; V: TRBV20-1; DNA: TGCAGTGCTAGTCTAGCGGGAGCGTATACGCAGTATTTT; CDR3: CSASLAGAYTQYF
J: TRBJ2-1; D: .; size: few; V: TRBV13; DNA: TGTGCCAGCAGCTCAACAAGTGGGGACAATGAGCAGTTCTTC; CDR3: CASSSTSGDNEQFF
J: TRBJ2-7; D: .; size: few; V: TRBV10-3; DNA: TGTGCCATCAGTGAGACCCCCTACGAGCAGTACTTC; CDR3: CAISETPYEQYF
J: TRBJ2-5; D: .; size: .; V: TRBV18; DNA: TGTGCCAGCTCACTCGGGCCGGGAACTACCCAAGAGACCCAGTACTTC; CDR3: CASSLGPGTTQETQYF
J: TRBJ2-1; D: TRBD2; size: few; V: TRBV18; DNA: TGTGCCAGCTCACCGGAGGGGACTAGCTCCAATGAGCAGTTCTTC; CDR3: CASSPEGTSSNEQFF
J: TRBJ2-1; D: TRBD2; size: .; V: TRBV19; DNA: TGTGCCAGTAGTCCCCCCCCGGGAGGGCTGCCATACGAGCAGTTCTTC; CDR3: CASSPPPGGLPYEQFF
J: TRBJ2-4; D: TRBD1; size: .; V: TRBV6-1; DNA: TGTGCCAGCAGGCATAACCGGGACAGGAGATACAAAAACATTCAGTACTTC; CDR3: CASRHNRDRRYKNIQYF
J: TRBJ2-2; D: .; size: many; V: TRBV5-1; DNA: TGCGCCAGCAGCTTGGACGATAAGAACACCGGGGAGCTGTTTTTT; CDR3: CASSLDDKNTGELFF
J: TRBJ2-7; D: .; size: many; V: TRBV14; DNA: TGTGCCAGCAGCCAAGATCTATCGCCCGGTTACTCCTACGAGCAGTACTTC; CDR3: CASSQDLSPGYSYEQYF
J: TRBJ2-1; D: TRBD2; size: .; V: TRBV7-8; DNA: TGTGCCAGCAGCACCCGGACTAGCGGGAGTTTGAATGAGCAGTTCTTC; CDR3: CASSTRTSGSLNEQFF
J: TRBJ1-4; D: TRBD1; size: .; V: TRBV19; DNA: TGTGCCAGTAGTATCCGACAGGGTTTGGAGGAAAAACTGTTTTTT; CDR3: CASSIRQGLEEKLFF
J: TRBJ2-7; D: .; size: many; V: TRBV4-3; DNA: TGCGCCAGCAGCCCTTTTCGCGGGACACCCTACGAGCAGTACTTC; CDR3: CASSPFRGTPYEQYF
J: TRBJ2-2; D: TRBD1; size: few; V: TRBV5-1; DNA: TGCGCCAGCAGCACCGGGGACAGGGGGGGCGACACCGGGGAGCTGTTTTTT; CDR3: CASSTGDRGGDTGELFF
J: TRBJ2-7; D: .; size: few; V: TRBV7-2; DNA: TGTGCCAGCAGCCCACGACGGCTGTACGAGCAGTACTTC; CDR3: CASSPRRLYEQYF
J: TRBJ1-1; D: TRBD1; size: many; V: TRBV7-9; DNA: TGTGCCAGCAGCTCAGAGGGGACAGGGAGAACTGAAGCTTTCTTT; CDR3: CASSSEGTGRTEAFF
J: TRBJ2-7; D: TRBD2; size: many; V: TRBV27; DNA: TGTGCCAGCAACCCACTAGCGGGGGAATACGAGCAGTACTTC; CDR3: CASNPLAGEYEQYF
J: TRBJ1-3; D: .; size: many; V: TRBV13; DNA: TGTGCCAGCACCTTAGTCGTACAGGGTGGTGGAAACACCATATATTTT; CDR3: CASTLVVQGGGNTIYF
J: TRBJ2-3; D: TRBD2; size: few; V: TRBV5-1; DNA: TGCGCCAGCAGCCCGGCGTCAGCGGGATTGATCGAAGATACGCAGTATTTT; CDR3: CASSPASAGLIEDTQYF
J: TRBJ2-7; D: TRBD1; size: many; V: TRBV7-9; DNA: TGTGCCAGCAGCTTGGGGGACAGGGTGAACGACGAGCAGTACTTC; CDR3: CASSLGDRVNDEQYF
J: TRBJ2-7; D: .; size: many; V: TRBV2; DNA: TGTGCCAGCAGACAGGGCGGCACCTACGAGCAGTACTTC; CDR3: CASRQGGTYEQYF
J: TRBJ2-1; D: .; size: .; V: TRBV12-3/TRBV12-4; DNA: TGTGCCAGCAGGTTCGAAACGGGGCCGGGTGAGCAGTTCTTC; CDR3: CASRFETGPGEQFF
J: TRBJ2-3; D: .; size: few; V: TRBV4-2; DNA: TGCGCCAGCAGCCAAGATCTGGGGGGTGGCACAGATACGCAGTATTTT; CDR3: CASSQDLGGGTDTQYF
J: TRBJ2-1; D: TRBD2; size: many; V: TRBV15; DNA: TGTGCCACCAGCAGAGTCTTCTCTAGCGGGGGGGCCAATGAGCAGTTCTTC; CDR3: CATSRVFSSGGANEQFF